This T cell receptor beta chain is from a study of cytomegalovirus exposure and HLA in healthy donors (dated by TCRdb to the late 2010s). A note on the overall study: An earlier analysis of fewer than 750 of the donors reported roughly 300 Gb of sequence data and 117 million unique TCR beta sequences obtained from about 179 million T cells. Approximately 330 gigabases of sequencing data and around 80 million unique TCR sequences made up an early release that covered 500 to 650 HLA-typed donors. Among the approximately 430 genotyped donors, roughly 80% belonged to the genetic ancestry cluster associated with self-reported Caucasian donors. The aim of the study was to test whether cataloging public T cell receptors could identify signatures of past pathogen exposure. The study profiled the T cell repertoires of under 850 subjects by immunosequencing and related them to cytomegalovirus serostatus. Along with the approximately 650-subject first cohort, a separate validation cohort of over a hundred different subjects was used. High-throughput TCR immunosequencing, statistical association of individual TCRs with disease status, and machine learning were combined to predict cytomegalovirus infection status. A later analysis re-analyzed previously published TCR beta repertoires from roughly 690 donors and added high-resolution HLA genotyping to study TCR occurrence patterns. Rather than using new phenotypic data, the later analysis identified candidate immune exposures from TCR beta sequences and from how often those sequences occurred across donors. An earlier analysis of about 600 of the donors used high-throughput TCR beta sequencing to judge whether each TCR beta V gene segment behaved as functional or pseudogenic. Donor age, sex, ethnicity and CMV serostatus were collected together with the repertoire data. In a later genetic analysis, genome-wide SNP genotypes for about 55% of the roughly 670 donors were used, and that subset was treated as a discovery cohort. All discovery cohort repertoires had been generated on a single sequencing platform. HLA typing covered class I and class II loci at four-digit resolution. The number of donors typed differed by locus, with roughly 629-640 for A, B, C, DRB1 and DQB1, roughly 520 for DQA1, 600 to 610 for DPA1, and roughly 450 for DPB1. Because of strong linkage in the cohort, four or five DR-DQ haplotypes were treated as single units for association and clustering. On average, around 200,000 unique TCR beta nucleotide sequences were sequenced per donor among 398 genotyped donors of the cohort, with 15% to 20% of those sequences being non-productive. Here is what the overall study found, with its caveats: While some public TCRs were present in many individuals, most TCR sequences turned up only very rarely across donors. In a later analysis, HLA-associated TCR beta chains showed more clonal expansion and lower generation probabilities than non-associated chains that were equally common. In a later analysis, some 17,000 TCR beta sequences were associated with specific HLA alleles at a false discovery rate of 0.05. The 87-base-pair reads could not distinguish some IMGT-functional V segments, including TRBV6-2 and TRBV6-3, so those segments were excluded. Cytomegalovirus status was reported to be diagnosed by the classifier with high specificity and sensitivity in both the original and validation cohorts. Only TCR beta chains were sequenced in this cohort, and the absence of alpha or paired-chain data limited detectable features. A later genetic analysis associated a missense DCLRE1C variant with V-gene and J-gene trimming of TCR beta chains, and an independent cohort replicated the association. Assigning TCR associations to individual alleles was difficult when HLA alleles, especially DR and DQ, strongly co-occurred. According to the authors, the approach could potentially be generalized to other disease states and immunological phenotypes. Correlated functional status among segregating V segments might be attributable to linkage disequilibrium, but an unknown experimental factor could not be ruled out. For the cohort, immune exposure information was limited to CMV serostatus. A later analysis reported that several top co-occurrence clusters appeared linked to parvovirus B19, influenza, CMV and Epstein-Barr virus. Compared with the roughly 700-donor mean, donors in an Asian-associated ancestry cluster had fewer N-insertions in productive TCRs, according to a later genetic analysis. Fewer than 20 rarely observed V segments, including chromosome 9 orphons, were excluded from the earlier analysis of approximately 500 of the donors because counts were too low. A further reported finding was that TCR beta sequences accurately predicted the HLA-A and HLA-B alleles for most subjects in the first cohort. According to a later analysis, TCR association rates differed among HLA loci, with DRB1 alleles showing the most associated TCRs and HLA-C alleles showing the fewest. The sequencing pipeline was judged likely to have produced a cluster of highly shared sequence variants as a technical artifact. A few of the identified cytomegalovirus-associated TCR beta chains were confirmed in vitro to be specific for cytomegalovirus antigens. Because some donors lacked HLA typing at each locus, the association tests relied only on the typed subset. In an earlier analysis of about 540 of the donors, most TCR beta V segments were observed in productive rearrangements about 87% or about 30% of the time, broadly matching IMGT annotations. The presence/absence analyses assumed that sequencing depth was roughly uniform across donors, and that assumption may not be true. A total of 150 to 200 TCR beta chains were listed by the study as associated with cytomegalovirus. In a later analysis, most CMV-associated TCR beta chains were found to appear HLA-restricted, with HLA associations seemingly driven largely by CMV exposure.

The CDR3, cysteine through phenylalanine, is 12 amino acids long. Of the read, only the CDR3 DNA is kept; its 36 bases are in frame from base 1. The germline V gene (reference sequence) gives CDR1 as SEHNR and CDR2 as FQNEAQ. V and J are truncated by 3 bases and 9 bases respectively, leaving an intervening sequence of 9 bases. The cohort was made up of approximately 670 healthy bone marrow donors. At the time of sampling, all cohort members were nominally healthy, though unrecorded immune exposures were likely present. The donor tested CMV seropositive and was one of the 289 seropositive cohort members. Every donor gave a peripheral blood sample, and the peripheral blood mononuclear cells from that sample were used for TCR beta sequencing. Genomic DNA extraction from the blood cell samples was performed with the Qiagen DNeasy Blood Extraction Kit. With regard to this clone: The antigen it recognizes is unknown. Per-base qualities were not stored, and no clone one base away is much larger.

Receptor libraries were prepared by the immunoSEQ multiplex PCR assay. A mixture of 60 forward primers for TCR Vbeta segments and 13 reverse primers for TCR Jbeta segments was used in the multiplex PCR. The CDR3 region of rearranged TCR beta genes was amplified from genomic DNA by a multiplex PCR assay. On the Illumina HiSeq System, the amplified TCR beta libraries were sequenced as 87-base-pair reads. Processing in the source paper ran as follows. A later analysis counted approximately 76 million unique TCR beta chains across the 666 repertoires, and roughly 10 million of these chains were shared by at least two donors. A nearest-neighbor algorithm error-corrected the raw reads and collapsed the reads into unique sequences, merging closely related sequences to remove PCR and sequencing errors. CDR3 sequences were aligned to IMGT reference sequences to assign V, D and J gene segments. For a sequence to be retained, at least a six-nucleotide match to both a V gene segment and a J gene segment was required. A rearrangement counted as productive if the CDR3 had no stop codons and remained in frame with V and J, and every other rearrangement counted as non-productive. CDR3 was defined by IMGT convention, running from the second conserved V-encoded cysteine to the conserved J-encoded phenylalanine. In an earlier analysis of roughly 580 of the donors, sequences lacking an unambiguous match to a single V gene segment were excluded. An earlier analysis of fewer than 750 of the donors called V segments functional above 56.7% productive rearrangements and segregating when the between-donor standard deviation exceeded 5%. To diagnose cytomegalovirus status from the catalog of TCR beta chain sequences, a statistical classification framework was built. In a later analysis, TCR nucleotide sequences were compared against IMGT/GENE-DB human TR gene sequences so that V and J genes could be assigned. The TCRdist pipeline was used in a later analysis to assign CDR3 sequences and most-parsimonious VDJ recombination scenarios. In a later analysis, each TCR beta chain was defined by its CDR3 amino acid sequence together with its V-gene family, and reads without a unique V-gene family were excluded. As a way to deal with suspected cross-contamination and a sequencing artifact, a later analysis dropped more than 500 nucleotide sequences that were highly shared and had low generation probability. A later analysis calculated a clonal expansion index for each public chain from normalized within-repertoire ranks of inferred template counts. A later analysis computed generation probabilities with a VDJ recombination model fitted to out-of-frame rearrangements, and checked the results against IGoR. In a later analysis, TCR-TCR, TCR-HLA and TCR-CMV co-occurrence was scored with hypergeometric tests, and a repertoire-size bias correction was applied to TCR pairs. To estimate false discovery rates, a later analysis permuted the HLA or CMV assignments 20 times. In a later analysis, co-occurring TCRs were grouped with DBSCAN, and TCRdist sequence similarity was added when clustering was performed within HLA-allele-positive subsets. Co-occurrence clustering excluded repertoires with fewer than 30,000 or more than 120,000 public chains, plus five with anomalous nucleotide sharing. TCRdb re-hosts the immuneACCESS table, in-frame sequences only. Its copies lack some clones; in the studies checked, an unresolved V gene accounts for under half of them, and the cause for the rest is not known. D and trimming were read from the DNA, whereas the V and J calls and clone size are those reported in that table. For this sample there are around 140,000 clones; about 80% appear just once. Less than 1.5% of the sample rests with the top ten.

The chain joins TRBV7-9 to TRBJ2-1; TRBD2 is a possible D gene, resting on 5 matching bases. The sequenced sample consisted of PBMCs. The sequence derives from a man younger than 40 in good health and CMV-seropositive. The CDR3 corresponds to CASSFLEVEQFF. Here is the DNA: TGTGCCAGCAGCTTCTTGGAGGTTGAGCAGTTCTTC.